A single sample is the source of the 28 T cell receptor beta chains below, sequenced in a study of T cells in Graves' hyperthyroidism and ophthalmopathy (dated by TCRdb to the late 2010s). Library preparation employed multiplex PCR. The run used an Illumina HiSeq 2000. TCR beta CDR3 regions were amplified from RNA transcripts. For the first round of RT-PCR on the TCR CDR3, the HTBI primer set was used together with the Qiagen OneStep RT-PCR kit. TCRdb took the public reads, trimmed them with fastp at Q25, ran MiXCR for clone calling and kept in-frame beta chains. Every entry covers one CDR3 protein and lists the most common genes and DNA from its rows. The sample table records about 640,000 distinct CDR3 sequences; more than 20% of these occur just once. The ten top clones hold roughly 30% of the sample. The sample comprised blood. The receptors come from a man aged 30 to 45 with Graves' ophthalmopathy.

This clonotype was observed a few times. V is TRBV12-3 or TRBV12-4 and J is TRBJ2-7; 9 bases align to TRBD2. Trimming removed 4 bases from V and 3 bases from J; junction bases left unmatched: 4. The CDR3 is 14 residues long. The CDR3 DNA reads as TGTGCCAGCAGTTATAGCGGGGGAGTCTACGAGCAGTACTTC. Translated: CASSYSGGVYEQYF.

This chain connects TRBV9 to TRBJ2-1; 8 nucleotides match TRBD2. The CDR3 length is 16 residues. Germline CDR1 reads SGDLS; CDR2 reads YYNGEE. With 3 bases clipped from V and 6 bases from J, the junction kept 11 bases outside the gene matches. CDR3 sequence reads: CASSAGGGARANEQFF. The CDR3 coding sequence is TGTGCCAGCAGCGCGGGGGGGGGGGCCCGGGCCAATGAGCAGTTCTTC.

This clonotype was seen more than once but under ten times. The chain combines TRBV28 with TRBJ2-4; D ambiguous. The CDR3 sequence is 14 residues long. V was pared by 6 bases and J by 8 bases, with 17 bases between. Per germline, CDR1 MDHEN and CDR2 SYDVKM. The CDR3, as DNA: TGTGCCAGCAGCCTTGCTGTTCCTGGCGACATTCAGTACTTC. It is translated as CASSLAVPGDIQYF.

For this clonotype: A much larger clone is a single base away; this may be a read error. This chain links TRBV20-1 with TRBJ2-3; 8 bases are shared with TRBD2. Per the germline V gene, CDR1 is DFQATT and CDR2 is SNEGSKA (reference sequence). This CDR3 region has 15 residues. DNA of the CDR3: TGCAGTACTAGGGGAGCGGGAGAGCACACAGATACGCAGTATTTT. This translates into CSTRGAGEHTDTQYF.

This chain uses TRBV5-5 with TRBJ2-3; tentative D call: TRBD1 (5 bases). V lost 1 base to trimming and J lost 4 bases, with 13 bases between them. CDR1 and CDR2 (germline): SGHKS, YYEKEE (reference sequence). This CDR3 is built from 15 residues. As DNA, the CDR3 is TGTGCCAGCAGCTTGTTCAGGGCATCCTCAGATACGCAGTATTTT. Protein sequence: CASSLFRASSDTQYF.

This clonotype has a count of ten or more. This rearrangement joins TRBV27 to TRBJ2-7; perhaps TRBD2 as D (5 bases). The CDR3 has 14 residues. V lost 2 bases, J lost 6 bases, and 14 bases lay in between. Germline lookup yields CDR1 MNHEY and CDR2 SMNVEV (reference sequence). The CDR3 DNA reads TGTGCCAGCAGTTTAGTCGGTGGGAGCATCGAGCAGTACTTC. Protein sequence: CASSLVGGSIEQYF.

This clonotype has just one count. A much larger clone lies one base from this, so it may be a read error. V usage is TRBV28 and J usage is TRBJ1-4; no reliable D call. Deletions cut 5 bases from V and 8 bases from J, with 15 bases between. CDR3 length equals 14 residues. Germline V lookup: CDR1 MDHEN, CDR2 SYDVKM. The CDR3 loop is CASSHSGMGEKLFF. CDR3 DNA sequence: TGTGCCAGCAGTCACAGCGGGATGGGGGAAAAACTGTTTTTT.

In this sample, this clonotype turned up many times. CDR3 amino acids: CSARPGLINTGELFF. DNA for the CDR3: TGCAGTGCTAGACCGGGACTCATAAACACCGGGGAGCTGTTTTTT. The rearrangement links TRBV20-1 to TRBJ2-2; the D gene is possibly TRBD2 (6 bases). CDR1 is DFQATT and CDR2 is SNEGSKA in the germline V gene (reference sequence). Between the trimmed V and J ends, which lost 2 bases and 2 bases, there was a span of 12 bases. The CDR3 is 15 residues long.

A few counts support this clonotype. J is TRBJ2-1 and V is TRBV5-1, with a weak D call TRBD1 (6 bases). From germline, CDR1 is SGHRS and CDR2 YFSETQ. The CDR3 runs 15 residues. V lost 4 bases to trimming and J lost 5 bases, with 16 bases between them. Written as DNA, the CDR3 is TGCGCCAGCAGCCCTAACAGGGTTCTCAACAATGAGCAGTTCTTC. Translation gives CASSPNRVLNNEQFF.

This clonotype was counted ten times or more. This chain links TRBV30 with TRBJ1-5, with D perhaps TRBD1 (6 bases). Germline assignment: CDR1 GTSNPN and CDR2 SVGIG (reference sequence). Trimming removed 2 bases from V and 4 bases from J, with 15 bases in between. The CDR3 runs to 15 residues. CDR3 in DNA: TGTGCCTGGAGTCGAACAGGGACGGGTAATCAGCCCCAGCATTTT. It yields the protein CAWSRTGTGNQPQHF. The full variable domain, its missing parts supplied by reference TRBV30 and TRBJ1-5, is SQTIHQWPATLVQPVGSPLSLECTVEGTSNPNLYWYRQAAGRGLQLLFYSVGIGQISSEVPQNLSASRPQDRQFILSSKKLLLSDSGFYLCAWSRTGTGNQPQHFGDGTRLSIL.

The chain couples TRBV7-9 to TRBJ1-3; 7 bases align to TRBD1. CDR1 and CDR2 from the germline V gene are SEHNR and FQNEAQ (reference sequence). V gave up 8 bases and J gave up 1 base; unmatched junction bases: 5. This CDR3 region has 14 residues. CDR3 DNA sequence: TGTGCCAGCGTTGGGGACAGTTCTGGAAACACCATATATTTT. This translates into CASVGDSSGNTIYF.

The DNA of the CDR3 is TGTGCCAGCGCCCCGGACCGGATGGGCACAGATACGCAGTATTTT. Translating it yields CASAPDRMGTDTQYF. The gene calls are TRBV19 and TRBJ2-3; D call uncertain. The length of the CDR3 is 15 residues. The germline gives CDR1 LNHDA, CDR2 SQIVND (reference sequence). Trimming stripped 9 bases from V and 1 base from J, with 17 bases between. Full variable domain (remainder filled in from reference TRBV19 and TRBJ2-3): DGGITQSPKYLFRKEGQNVTLSCEQNLNHDAMYWYRQDPGQGLRLIYYSQIVNDFQKGDIAEGYSVSREKKESFPLTVTSAQKNPTAFYLCASAPDRMGTDTQYFGPGTRLTVL.

This clonotype was counted many times. V is TRBV6-1 and J is TRBJ1-1; D is unresolved. The ends were cut back, 5 bases at V and 1 base at J, with 11 bases in the middle. Germline values: CDR1 MNHNS, CDR2 SASEGT. CDR3 length equals 14 residues. DNA of the CDR3: TGTGCCAGCAGTAGAGGCTCATGGAACACTGAAGCTTTCTTT. This sequence encodes CASSRGSWNTEAFF.

The rearrangement joins TRBV28 to TRBJ1-5; D is ambiguous. This CDR3 is 15 amino acids long. V was cut by 5 bases and J by 0 bases, with 11 bases left in between. Germline CDR1 is MDHEN and CDR2 is SYDVKM. This chain's CDR3 is CASSRAVHSNQPQHF. The CDR3 nucleotides are TGTGCCAGCAGTAGGGCGGTTCATAGCAATCAGCCCCAGCATTTT.

This clonotype was counted many times. The chain combines TRBV3-1 with TRBJ2-3, with D possibly matching TRBD1 (5 bases). Trimming left V 8 bases short and J 0 bases short, with 12 bases between. Germline V gene sequence: CDR1 LGHDT, CDR2 YNNKEL (reference sequence). CDR3 length: 14 residues. CDR3 protein: CASSLRQSTDTQYF. CDR3 in DNA: TGTGCCAGCTCACTTCGACAGAGCACAGATACGCAGTATTTT.

The sample holds a few counts of this clonotype. The chain links TRBV6-2 or TRBV6-3 to TRBJ2-1, with 15 bases aligning to TRBD2. Trimming took 8 bases from V and 0 from J; bases not matched to a gene: 8. The germline V gene has CDR1 MNHEY and CDR2 SVGEGT. The CDR3 runs 18 residues. The CDR3 region is CASEGLAGGQSSYNEQFF. CDR3 DNA: TGTGCCAGCGAGGGACTAGCGGGAGGCCAGAGCTCCTACAATGAGCAGTTCTTC.

This clonotype showed up many times. V and J are TRBV12-3 or TRBV12-4 and TRBJ1-5; no reliable D call. This CDR3 spans 13 amino acids. Trimming took 2 bases from V and 7 from J, leaving 9 bases between them. The CDR3 loop reads CASSLLVRQPQHF. The CDR3 bases are TGTGCCAGCAGTTTATTGGTTCGCCAGCCCCAGCATTTT.

With regard to this clonotype: An end of the junction does not agree with germline; a read error may underlie this. The chain uses TRBV9 and TRBJ2-7, with D possibly being TRBD1 (6 bases). Germline assignment: CDR1 SGDLS and CDR2 YYNGEE. This CDR3 is built from 14 residues. The DNA of the CDR3 is TGTGCCAGCAGCCCACAGGGAAAGGGCTACGAGCAGCACTTC. It is translated as CASSPQGKGYEQHF.

The chain couples TRBV7-6 to TRBJ2-1, with 12 bases lining up with TRBD2. This CDR3 contains 17 residues. The V gene's germline CDR1 is SGHVS and CDR2 FNYEAQ. Trimming removed 6 bases from V and 2 bases from J; junction bases left unmatched: 8. The CDR3 nucleotides read TGTGCCAGCAGTTCCGGGACTAGCGGGCCAGCCTACAATGAGCAGTTCTTC. Its protein is CASSSGTSGPAYNEQFF.

V usage is TRBV18 and J usage is TRBJ2-7; the match to TRBD1 covers 8 bases. The CDR3 sequence is 13 residues long. The ends lost 7 bases at V and 3 bases at J; junction bases unmatched: 5. Germline loops: CDR1 KGHSH, CDR2 LQKENI. In DNA form, the CDR3 reads TGTGCCAGCTGCGCGGGACAGGACTACGAGCAGTACTTC. This sequence encodes CASCAGQDYEQYF.

The rearrangement uses TRBV4-1 and TRBJ2-1; 7 bases map to TRBD2. Germline-derived CDR1 and CDR2 are MGHRA and YSYEKL. The J segment lost 5 bases and the V segment lost 4 bases, leaving 5 bases of the junction unmatched. The CDR3 consists of 14 residues. CDR3 sequence (DNA): TGCGCCAGCAGCCGGCGGGCGGGAGACAATGAGCAGTTCTTC. It is translated as CASSRRAGDNEQFF.

The chain employs TRBV6-2 or TRBV6-3 and TRBJ2-7; 15 bases align to TRBD2. Germline CDR1 and CDR2: MNHEY and SVGEGT. Germline trimming cut 0 bases from V and 5 bases from J; bases unmatched to any gene: 5. This CDR3 region has 17 residues. In DNA form, the CDR3 reads TGTGCCAGCAGTTACTCGACAGGGACTAGCGGGAGGCACGAGCAGTACTTC. Protein sequence: CASSYSTGTSGRHEQYF.

This sequence joins TRBV29-1 and TRBJ1-3; a weak D match, TRBD1 (6 bases). In germline, CDR1 is SQVTM, CDR2 ANQGSEA. V was shortened by 5 bases and J by 8 bases, with 16 bases between the two germline ends. This CDR3 spans 13 amino acids. CDR3 coding DNA: TGCAGCGTTCCCGGGACACTTGAGGACACCATATATTTT. Translating gives CSVPGTLEDTIYF.

This chain links TRBV20-1 with TRBJ2-5; 15 bases line up with TRBD2. Per the germline V gene, CDR1 is DFQATT and CDR2 is SNEGSKA (reference sequence). V shed 5 bases and J 4 bases; nucleotides not matched to a gene: 11. The CDR3 covers 17 residues. Here the CDR3 DNA reads TGCAGTGCTGTACCGGGACTAGCGGGAGGAGGAGGAGAGACCCAGTACTTC. Translated: CSAVPGLAGGGGETQYF.

This clonotype turned up a few times. The gene calls are TRBV15 and TRBJ2-1; 8 positions match TRBD2. CDR1 LNHNV and CDR2 YYDKDF come from the germline V gene (reference sequence). The V segment lost 4 bases and the J segment 3 bases; nucleotides outside the gene matches: 8. CDR3 size: 16 residues. CDR3 coding DNA: TGTGCCACCAGCAAAAGCCCGGGACTAGACTACAATGAGCAGTTCTTC. Amino acids: CATSKSPGLDYNEQFF.

In the case of this clonotype: Sequence at one end of the junction differs from germline and may be a read error. The rearrangement links TRBV2 to TRBJ1-2; D ambiguous. Germline loops: CDR1 SNHLY, CDR2 FYNNEI. CDR3 length equals 13 residues. The CDR3 nucleotides are TGTGCCAGCGGTGAAGGCCGTGTCGCTGGCTACACCTTC. Protein: CASGEGRVAGYTF.

The sample holds one count of this clonotype. V usage is TRBV20-1 and J usage is TRBJ2-7, with 8 positions matching TRBD2. Trimming cost V 6 bases and J 2 bases; bases outside gene matches: 12. Germline V lookup: CDR1 DFQATT, CDR2 SNEGSKA (reference sequence). The CDR3 runs 15 residues. CDR3 residues: CSAHPAGGGAYEQYF. The DNA of the CDR3 is TGCAGTGCCCATCCGGCGGGAGGAGGGGCCTACGAGCAGTACTTC.

This clonotype was picked up many times. The V gene is TRBV11-2, the J gene TRBJ2-7, with 9 bases matching TRBD1. V lost 3 bases to trimming and J lost 2 bases; unmatched junction nucleotides: 5. This CDR3 is built from 15 residues. Per germline, CDR1 SGHAT and CDR2 FQNNGV. CDR3 protein: CASSLGTGLTYEQYF. In nucleotides, the CDR3 is TGTGCCAGCAGCTTGGGGACAGGGCTGACCTACGAGCAGTACTTC.